The clone carrying this T cell receptor (beta chain) showed up many times. The germline V gene has CDR1 SEHNR and CDR2 FQNEAQ (reference sequence). Trimming took 5 bases from V and 8 from J, leaving 12 bases between them. This CDR3 is 12 amino acids long. The sample is drawn from a study of identical twins. Healthy Caucasians, and only they, were the donors. TCRdb itself ran the 5' RACE reads through MiXCR, one entry per CDR3 protein. Here the sample spans fewer than 350,000 distinct CDR3 sequences, more than 6.5% being singletons. This same sample was also taken into another study, of yellow fever vaccine responses in identical twins.

The chain carries TRBV7-9 and TRBJ1-2, with a possible D match to TRBD1 (6 bases). Sequenced sample: memory (CD45RO+) T cells sorted from blood. The source is a woman aged 18 to 35 in good health. The CDR3 protein is CASSATGWGYTF. The CDR3 DNA sequence: TGTGCCAGCAGCGCGACAGGATGGGGCTACACCTTC.